One and the same sample provided the 14 T cell receptor beta chains below, sequenced in a study of Graves' ophthalmopathy and Graves' hyperthyroidism. The authors amplified TCR beta CDR3 regions, and they did so from RNA transcripts for repertoire sequencing. First-round RT-PCR relied on HTBI primers, and a second-round multiplex PCR came next. Via MiXCR, TCRdb re-called the multiplex PCR reads, giving one row per CDR3 protein. The data hold over a million distinct CDR3 sequences, with roughly 35% observed a single time. Sequencing was performed on peripheral blood or thyroid tissue (not recorded which). These receptors originate from an adult man with Graves' hyperthyroidism.

The sample holds many counts of this clonotype. This sequence joins TRBV7-2 and TRBJ1-4; D call uncertain. Germline V gene sequence: CDR1 SGHTA, CDR2 FQGNSA. The CDR3 is made up of 16 amino acids. With 3 bases removed from V and 1 base from J, the gap between germline ends came to 12 bases. Here the CDR3 DNA reads TGTGCCAGCAGCTTTTCGGCGGGCTTAACTAATGAAAAACTGTTTTTT. Protein sequence: CASSFSAGLTNEKLFF.

This clonotype was seen many times. This sequence joins TRBV6-5 and TRBJ1-6, with 8 bases aligning to TRBD1. This CDR3 region has 15 residues. CDR1 is MNHEY, CDR2 SVGAGI, per germline. The V segment lost 4 bases and the J segment 7 bases; nucleotides outside the gene matches: 6. Written as DNA, the CDR3 is TGTGCCAGCAGTTGGACAGGGATCGGGAATTCACCCCTCCACTTT. Amino acids: CASSWTGIGNSPLHF.

This clonotype was detected once. V and J are TRBV29-1 and TRBJ1-5, with 11 bases identical to TRBD1. V dropped 6 bases and J dropped 5; count of bases not matched to a gene: 9. CDR1 and CDR2 (germline): SQVTM, ANQGSEA. The CDR3 has 15 amino acids. As DNA, the CDR3 is TGCAGCGTCGCCCGGGACAGGGGGATGGATCAGCCCCAGCATTTT. It encodes CSVARDRGMDQPQHF.

This clonotype appeared many times. The genes are TRBV6-6 and TRBJ2-5; D may be TRBD2 (6 bases). The CDR3 spans 13 residues. Germline V gene sequence: CDR1 MNHNY, CDR2 SVGAGI (reference sequence). V was clipped by 6 bases and J by 7 bases, with 15 bases between them. The CDR3 sequence: CASRGPGDGTQYF. The CDR3 nucleotides read TGTGCCAGCAGAGGACCGGGGGACGGGACCCAGTACTTC.

There are a few counts of this clonotype. J is TRBJ2-7 and V is TRBV11-2; TRBD2 matches 9 bases. CDR1 is SGHAT, CDR2 FQNNGV, per germline. J gave up 1 base and V 2 bases, and 6 bases lay outside the gene matches. The length of the CDR3 is 16 residues. The CDR3 DNA reads as TGTGCCAGCAGCTTAAGGCTAGCGGGGCGTTCCTACGAGCAGTACTTC. Residues: CASSLRLAGRSYEQYF.

This clonotype was found many times. The chain has TRBV6-1 and TRBJ1-5; D unresolved. Between the trimmed V and J ends, which lost 0 bases and 6 bases, there was a span of 9 bases. The CDR3 runs to 14 residues. The germline V gene has CDR1 MNHNS and CDR2 SASEGT. CDR3 protein: CASSEAPAAQPQHF. CDR3 sequence (DNA): TGTGCCAGCAGTGAAGCGCCCGCCGCTCAGCCCCAGCATTTT.

The sample holds a few counts of this clonotype. This chain links TRBV20-1 with TRBJ1-1, with D possibly TRBD1 on 5 matching bases. The CDR3 consists of 13 residues. Germline CDR1 reads DFQATT; CDR2 reads SNEGSKA (reference sequence). The V end lost 6 bases, the J end lost 0 bases, and 11 bases lay between the germline ends. CDR3 sequence: CSARADLNTEAFF. The CDR3 bases are TGCAGTGCCAGGGCGGACCTGAACACTGAAGCTTTCTTT.

This chain connects TRBV29-1 to TRBJ2-7; no firm D call. This CDR3 is built from 10 residues. CDR1 and CDR2 from the germline V gene are SQVTM and ANQGSEA. Trimming cost V 4 bases and J 5 bases, with 6 bases left between them. The CDR3: CSVGSDEQYF. CDR3 coding DNA: TGCAGCGTTGGTTCCGACGAGCAGTACTTC.

Ten or more counts support this clonotype. J is TRBJ1-1 and V is TRBV29-1, with D perhaps matching TRBD1 (6 bases). CDR1 is SQVTM and CDR2 is ANQGSEA in the germline V gene. The V and J ends lost 6 bases and 0 bases respectively, with 14 bases between them. This CDR3 has 14 residues. The DNA of the CDR3 is TGCAGCGTCCACCGGACAGACATGAACACTGAAGCTTTCTTT. Residues: CSVHRTDMNTEAFF.

The J gene is TRBJ1-1, the V gene TRBV24-1; TRBD1 matches at 10 bases. This CDR3 spans 18 amino acids. Trimming removed 4 bases from V and 0 bases from J; junction bases left unmatched: 10. CDR1 and CDR2 (germline): KGHDR, SFDVKD. The CDR3 coding sequence is TGTGCCACCAGTGACGACAGGGGGACAGGGGTCATGAACACTGAAGCTTTCTTT. Translation: CATSDDRGTGVMNTEAFF.

This clonotype was observed a handful of times. One end of the junction varies from germline; a read error may be responsible. The rearrangement links TRBV24-1 to TRBJ1-5; 8 bases map to TRBD1. The CDR3 sequence is 18 residues long. Germline assignment: CDR1 KGHDR and CDR2 SFDVKD. This CDR3 is CASSSRTGHIGGNQPQHF. The CDR3 coding sequence is TGTGCCAGCAGTTCTCGGACAGGGCATATTGGGGGCAATCAGCCCCAGCATTTT.

A few counts support this clonotype. This rearrangement joins TRBV20-1 to TRBJ2-5; TRBD2 might be the D (6 bases). The germline V and J ends were trimmed by 3 bases and 9 bases, with 20 bases remaining between them. The CDR3 covers 14 residues. Looked up from germline, CDR1 is DFQATT and CDR2 is SNEGSKA (reference sequence). The CDR3, as DNA: TGCAGTGCTAGTAAGGATACTAGCAATCAGCCCCAGTACTTC. Its translation: CSASKDTSNQPQYF.

CDR3 DNA: TGTGCCAGCAGCCTGAGGGGGGCGGCTTTACGTGGCTACACCTTC. It is translated as CASSLRGAALRGYTF. The rearrangement uses TRBV14 and TRBJ1-2, with a possible D match to TRBD1 (6 bases). Per germline, CDR1 SGHDN and CDR2 FVKESK. V lost 4 bases and J 7 bases, leaving 19 bases between the germline ends. The CDR3 length is 15 residues.

This clonotype appeared many times. The CDR3 nucleotides are TGCGCCAGCAGCTTCGAGGGGTATGGCTACACCTTC. It encodes CASSFEGYGYTF. The gene calls are TRBV5-1 and TRBJ1-2, with a weak D call TRBD1 (5 bases). Germline V lookup: CDR1 SGHRS, CDR2 YFSETQ. The V gene lost 2 bases and the J gene lost 5 bases, with 7 bases spanning the gap. The CDR3 has 12 amino acids.